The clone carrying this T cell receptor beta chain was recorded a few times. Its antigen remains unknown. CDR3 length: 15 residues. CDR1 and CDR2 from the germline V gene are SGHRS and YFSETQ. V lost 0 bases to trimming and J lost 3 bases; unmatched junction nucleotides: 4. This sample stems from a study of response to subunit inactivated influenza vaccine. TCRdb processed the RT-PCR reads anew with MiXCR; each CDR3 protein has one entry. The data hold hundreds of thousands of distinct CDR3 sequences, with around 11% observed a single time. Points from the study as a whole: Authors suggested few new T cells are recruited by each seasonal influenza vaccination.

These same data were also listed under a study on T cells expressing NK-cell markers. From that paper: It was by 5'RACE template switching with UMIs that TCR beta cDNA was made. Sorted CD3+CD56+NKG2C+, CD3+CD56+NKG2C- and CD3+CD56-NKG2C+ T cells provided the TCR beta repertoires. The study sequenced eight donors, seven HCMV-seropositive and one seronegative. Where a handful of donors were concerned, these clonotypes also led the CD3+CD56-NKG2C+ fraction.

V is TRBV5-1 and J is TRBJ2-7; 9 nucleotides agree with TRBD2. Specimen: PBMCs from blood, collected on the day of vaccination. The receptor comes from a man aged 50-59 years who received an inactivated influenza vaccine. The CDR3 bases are TGCGCCAGCAGCTTGGTAGTAGCGGGAGACTACGAGCAGTACTTC. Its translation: CASSLVVAGDYEQYF. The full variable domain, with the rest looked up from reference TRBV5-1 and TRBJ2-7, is KAGVTQTPRYLIKTRGQQVTLSCSPISGHRSVSWYQQTPGQGLQFLFEYFSETQRNKGNFPGRFSGRQFSNSRSEMNVSTLELGDSALYLCASSLVVAGDYEQYFGPGTRLTVT.